The rows below give T cell receptor beta chains drawn from one sample of a study of shared clonotypes between healthy human individuals. Sequencing was performed with immunoSEQ multiplex PCR; in TCRdb, only in-frame clones are kept and a portion is missing. This sample carries about 2.4 million clones, 93% of them seen once, and the ten largest clones take approximately 0.35%. Sequencing input: naive CD4+ T cells from PBMCs. The receptors were gathered from a man aged 18 to 30 in good health. Some clones in this sample may be carry-over from other donors' samples. Both conserved end residues are part of each CDR3. The order of the fields is J gene, clone size, V gene, CDR3 length, D gene, CDR3 DNA, CDR3 protein. A D gene is named only where the DNA matches it firmly. Clone size is given for some rows only: seen once, a few or many times, or a class if the clone is expanded.

J gene: TRBJ2-7
clone size: .
V gene: TRBV9
CDR3 length: 12
D gene: .
CDR3 DNA: TGTGCCAGCAGCCAGACAGACTACGAGCAGTACTTC
CDR3 protein: CASSQTDYEQYF

J gene: TRBJ1-4
clone size: .
V gene: TRBV27
CDR3 length: 15
D gene: .
CDR3 DNA: TGTGCCAGCAGTCAGACACCGGCAACTAATGAAAAACTGTTTTTT
CDR3 protein: CASSQTPATNEKLFF

J gene: TRBJ1-1
clone size: few
V gene: TRBV30
CDR3 length: 14
D gene: .
CDR3 DNA: TGTGCCTGGAGTGTAAAGGTGTCGAACACTGAAGCTTTCTTT
CDR3 protein: CAWSVKVSNTEAFF

J gene: TRBJ2-3
clone size: .
V gene: TRBV7-9
CDR3 length: 9
D gene: .
CDR3 DNA: TGTGCCAGCACAGATACGCAGTATTTT
CDR3 protein: CASTDTQYF

J gene: TRBJ2-5
clone size: .
V gene: TRBV12-5
CDR3 length: 12
D gene: .
CDR3 DNA: TGTGCTAGTGGTTTGCTTGGAGAGACCCAGTACTTC
CDR3 protein: CASGLLGETQYF

J gene: TRBJ2-7
clone size: .
V gene: TRBV7-2
CDR3 length: 15
D gene: TRBD2
CDR3 DNA: TGTGCCAGCAGCTCCGGACTAGCGGGAAACTACGAGCAGTACTTC
CDR3 protein: CASSSGLAGNYEQYF

J gene: TRBJ2-2
clone size: .
V gene: TRBV4-3
CDR3 length: 15
D gene: .
CDR3 DNA: TGCGCCAGCAGCCAAGGGGCGGCGAACACCGGGGAGCTGTTTTTT
CDR3 protein: CASSQGAANTGELFF

J gene: TRBJ2-3
clone size: .
V gene: TRBV5-1
CDR3 length: 15
D gene: .
CDR3 DNA: TGCGCCAGCAGCTTTTTGGGGGCGGATGCAGATACGCAGTATTTT
CDR3 protein: CASSFLGADADTQYF

J gene: TRBJ2-2
clone size: once
V gene: TRBV7-9
CDR3 length: 17
D gene: .
CDR3 DNA: TGTGCCAGCAGCTCACCCGGGAGGGGGCGTAGCACCGGGGAGCTGTTTTTT
CDR3 protein: CASSSPGRGRSTGELFF

J gene: TRBJ2-3
clone size: .
V gene: TRBV9
CDR3 length: 17
D gene: TRBD2
CDR3 DNA: TGTGCCAGCAGCGTAGCCGGGCTAGCGGCAGACAAGGATACGCAGTATTTT
CDR3 protein: CASSVAGLAADKDTQYF

J gene: TRBJ2-3
clone size: .
V gene: TRBV20-1
CDR3 length: 11
D gene: .
CDR3 DNA: TGCAGTGCTAGCAGGGGATATACGCAGTATTTT
CDR3 protein: CSASRGYTQYF

J gene: TRBJ1-4
clone size: .
V gene: TRBV7-2
CDR3 length: 14
D gene: .
CDR3 DNA: TGTGCCAGCAGCTTTAGTGGGGTTAATGAAAAACTGTTTTTT
CDR3 protein: CASSFSGVNEKLFF

J gene: TRBJ2-1
clone size: once
V gene: TRBV6-6
CDR3 length: 16
D gene: .
CDR3 DNA: .
CDR3 protein: CASSSSTSGSKGEQFF

J gene: TRBJ1-4
clone size: .
V gene: TRBV27
CDR3 length: 13
D gene: .
CDR3 DNA: TGTGCCAGCAGTTTAGTCCGGGGTGAAAAACTGTTTTTT
CDR3 protein: CASSLVRGEKLFF

J gene: TRBJ2-7
clone size: .
V gene: TRBV7-2
CDR3 length: 16
D gene: TRBD2
CDR3 DNA: TGTGCCAGCAGCTTAATTACTCAGCGGGGCTCCTACGAGCAGTACTTC
CDR3 protein: CASSLITQRGSYEQYF

J gene: TRBJ2-7
clone size: .
V gene: TRBV27
CDR3 length: 15
D gene: .
CDR3 DNA: TGTGCCAGCAGTTTATCGTTTAGCGGCCGCTACGAGCAGTACTTC
CDR3 protein: CASSLSFSGRYEQYF

J gene: TRBJ2-1
clone size: .
V gene: TRBV10-3
CDR3 length: 15
D gene: .
CDR3 DNA: TGTGCCATCAGTGAGTTGACGGGGAACTACAATGAGCAGTTCTTC
CDR3 protein: CAISELTGNYNEQFF

J gene: TRBJ2-7
clone size: .
V gene: TRBV29-1
CDR3 length: 11
D gene: TRBD2
CDR3 DNA: TGCAGCGTGGGGGGGGACTACGAGCAGTACTTC
CDR3 protein: CSVGGDYEQYF

J gene: TRBJ2-6
clone size: .
V gene: TRBV19
CDR3 length: 15
D gene: .
CDR3 DNA: TGTGCCAGTAAGGCAGGGGAGTCTGGGGCCAACGTCCTGACTTTC
CDR3 protein: CASKAGESGANVLTF

J gene: TRBJ1-1
clone size: .
V gene: TRBV5-1
CDR3 length: 15
D gene: .
CDR3 DNA: TGCGCCAGCAGCTTGGGAATGTCTTTAGTTCCTGAAGCTTTCTTT
CDR3 protein: CASSLGMSLVPEAFF

J gene: TRBJ2-3
clone size: .
V gene: TRBV15
CDR3 length: 18
D gene: .
CDR3 DNA: TGTGCCACCAGCAACCCTTTGGGCGGAACTCCTAGCACAGATACGCAGTATTTT
CDR3 protein: CATSNPLGGTPSTDTQYF

J gene: TRBJ2-1
clone size: .
V gene: TRBV5-1
CDR3 length: 15
D gene: TRBD2
CDR3 DNA: TGCGCCAGCAGCTTGGCCCTAGCGGGAACCAATGAGCAGTTCTTC
CDR3 protein: CASSLALAGTNEQFF

J gene: TRBJ1-4
clone size: .
V gene: TRBV6-1
CDR3 length: 14
D gene: .
CDR3 DNA: TGTGCCAGCATCTACACCGGGGGGAGTGAAAAACTGTTTTTT
CDR3 protein: CASIYTGGSEKLFF

J gene: TRBJ1-6
clone size: .
V gene: TRBV28
CDR3 length: 14
D gene: .
CDR3 DNA: TGTGCCAGCAGGCGTGGGCTTTATAATTCACCCCTCCACTTT
CDR3 protein: CASRRGLYNSPLHF

J gene: TRBJ2-7
clone size: once
V gene: TRBV28
CDR3 length: 12
D gene: .
CDR3 DNA: TGTGCCAGCAGTTCCTTACCCTACGAGCAGTACTTC
CDR3 protein: CASSSLPYEQYF

J gene: TRBJ2-2
clone size: .
V gene: TRBV9
CDR3 length: 15
D gene: .
CDR3 DNA: TGTGCCAGCAGCGTAGGGTGGACTACGGGCGGGGAGCTGTTTTTT
CDR3 protein: CASSVGWTTGGELFF

J gene: TRBJ1-1
clone size: .
V gene: TRBV6-6
CDR3 length: 15
D gene: TRBD1
CDR3 DNA: TGTGCCAGTCACCCTAGACAGGGACCAAACACTGAAGCTTTCTTT
CDR3 protein: CASHPRQGPNTEAFF

J gene: TRBJ1-1
clone size: few
V gene: TRBV5-1
CDR3 length: 16
D gene: .
CDR3 DNA: TGCGCCAGCAGCTTGGCCCCAGCGGGGTCTAACACTGAAGCTTTCTTT
CDR3 protein: CASSLAPAGSNTEAFF

J gene: TRBJ2-3
clone size: .
V gene: TRBV5-1
CDR3 length: 15
D gene: TRBD1
CDR3 DNA: TGCGCCAGCAGCTTGGACAGGGGGGACACAGATACGCAGTATTTT
CDR3 protein: CASSLDRGDTDTQYF